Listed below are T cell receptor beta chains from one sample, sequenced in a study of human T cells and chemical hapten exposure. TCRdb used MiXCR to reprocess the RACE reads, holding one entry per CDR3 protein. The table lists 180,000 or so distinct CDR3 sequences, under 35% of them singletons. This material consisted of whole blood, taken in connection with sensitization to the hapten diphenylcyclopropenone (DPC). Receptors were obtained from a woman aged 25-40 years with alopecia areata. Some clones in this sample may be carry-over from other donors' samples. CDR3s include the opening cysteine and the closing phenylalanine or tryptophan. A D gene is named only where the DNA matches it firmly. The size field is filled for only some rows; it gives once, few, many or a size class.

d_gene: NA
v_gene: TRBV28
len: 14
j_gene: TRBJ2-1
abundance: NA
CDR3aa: CASLGRGGSNEQFF
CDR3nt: TGTGCCAGCCTGGGCAGGGGGGGGAGCAATGAGCAGTTCTTC

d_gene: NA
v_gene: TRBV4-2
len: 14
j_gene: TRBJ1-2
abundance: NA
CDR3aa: CASSQDFSNYGYTF
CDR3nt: TGTGCCAGCAGCCAAGATTTCAGTAACTATGGCTACACCTTC

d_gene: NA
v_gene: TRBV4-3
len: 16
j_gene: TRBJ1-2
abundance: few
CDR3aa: CASSQDFKVAFYGYTF
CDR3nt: TGCGCCAGCAGCCAAGATTTTAAGGTCGCCTTCTATGGCTACACCTTC

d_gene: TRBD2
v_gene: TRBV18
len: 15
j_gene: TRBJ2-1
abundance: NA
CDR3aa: CASSPGPAGASEQFF
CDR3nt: TGTGCCAGCTCACCAGGCCCAGCGGGAGCCAGTGAGCAGTTCTTC

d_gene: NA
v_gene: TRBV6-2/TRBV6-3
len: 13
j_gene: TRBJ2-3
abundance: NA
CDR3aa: CASSPPIQGTQYF
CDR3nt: TGTGCCAGCAGTCCTCCCATCCAAGGTACGCAGTATTTT

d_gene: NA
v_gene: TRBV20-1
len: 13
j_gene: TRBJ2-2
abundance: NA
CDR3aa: CSAGMANTGELFF
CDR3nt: TGCAGTGCAGGAATGGCGAACACCGGGGAGCTGTTTTTT

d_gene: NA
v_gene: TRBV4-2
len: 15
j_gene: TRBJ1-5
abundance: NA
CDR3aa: CASSQDSNPNQPQHF
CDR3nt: TGTGCCAGCAGCCAAGATTCTAACCCAAATCAGCCCCAGCATTTT

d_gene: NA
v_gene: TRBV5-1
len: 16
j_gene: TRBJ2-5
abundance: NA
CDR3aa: CASSTLPGDGQETQYF
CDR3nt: TGCGCCAGCAGCACGCTTCCGGGCGATGGCCAAGAGACCCAGTACTTC

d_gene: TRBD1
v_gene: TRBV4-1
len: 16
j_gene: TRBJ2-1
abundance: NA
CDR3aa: CASSQDGDRGYNEQFF
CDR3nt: TGCGCCAGCAGCCAAGATGGGGACAGGGGGTACAATGAGCAGTTCTTC

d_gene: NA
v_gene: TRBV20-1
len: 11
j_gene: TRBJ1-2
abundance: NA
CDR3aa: CSAPGKDGYTF
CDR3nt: TGCAGTGCGCCGGGTAAGGATGGCTACACCTTC

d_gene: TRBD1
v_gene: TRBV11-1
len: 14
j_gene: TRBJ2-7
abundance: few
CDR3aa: CASSPGTGNYEQYF
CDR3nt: TGTGCCAGCAGTCCCGGGACAGGTAACTACGAGCAGTACTTC

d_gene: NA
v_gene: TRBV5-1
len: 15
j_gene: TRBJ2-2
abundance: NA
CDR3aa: CASSFQGGNTGELFF
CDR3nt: TGCGCCAGCAGCTTCCAGGGAGGCAATACCGGGGAGCTGTTTTTT

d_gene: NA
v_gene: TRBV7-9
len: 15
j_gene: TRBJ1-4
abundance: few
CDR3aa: CASANLQGPNEKLFF
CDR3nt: TGTGCCAGCGCCAACCTACAGGGCCCGAATGAAAAACTGTTTTTT

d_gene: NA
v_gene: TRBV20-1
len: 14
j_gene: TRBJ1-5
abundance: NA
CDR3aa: CSARGLGANQPQHF
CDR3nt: TGCAGTGCTAGAGGTTTGGGAGCCAATCAGCCCCAGCATTTT

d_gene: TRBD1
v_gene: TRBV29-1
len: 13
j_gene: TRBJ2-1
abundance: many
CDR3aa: CSYWTGEKNEQFF
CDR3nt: TGCAGCTACTGGACAGGGGAGAAAAATGAGCAGTTCTTC

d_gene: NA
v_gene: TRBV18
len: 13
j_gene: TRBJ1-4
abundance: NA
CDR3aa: CASSPATNEKLFF
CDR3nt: TGTGCCAGCTCACCAGCAACTAATGAAAAACTGTTTTTT

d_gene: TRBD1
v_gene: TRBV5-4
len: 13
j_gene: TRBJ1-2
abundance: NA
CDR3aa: CASSSDRGYGYTF
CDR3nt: TGTGCCAGCAGCTCGGACAGGGGGTATGGCTACACCTTC

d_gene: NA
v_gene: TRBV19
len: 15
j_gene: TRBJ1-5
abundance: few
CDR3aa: CASAIGARGNQPQHF
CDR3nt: TGTGCCAGTGCGATAGGGGCGCGTGGCAATCAGCCCCAGCATTTT

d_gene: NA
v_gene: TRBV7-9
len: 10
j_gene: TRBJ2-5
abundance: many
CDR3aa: CASRQETQYF
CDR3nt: TGTGCCAGCAGACAGGAGACCCAGTACTTC

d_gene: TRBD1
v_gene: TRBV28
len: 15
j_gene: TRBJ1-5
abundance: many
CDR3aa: CASNTPGQGSQPQHF
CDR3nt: TGTGCCAGCAACACACCGGGACAGGGATCTCAGCCCCAGCATTTT

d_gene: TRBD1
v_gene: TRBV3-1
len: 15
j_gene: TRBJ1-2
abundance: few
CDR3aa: CASSQGQGRIYGYTF
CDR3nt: TGTGCCAGCAGCCAAGGACAGGGAAGAATCTATGGCTACACCTTC

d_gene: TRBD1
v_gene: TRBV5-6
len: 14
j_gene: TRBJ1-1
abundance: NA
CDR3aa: CASSLRTGGTEAFF
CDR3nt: TGTGCCAGCAGCCTCCGGACAGGGGGCACTGAAGCTTTCTTT

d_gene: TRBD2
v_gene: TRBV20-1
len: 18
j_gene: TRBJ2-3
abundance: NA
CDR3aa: CSAEPRLAEGGLSDTQYF
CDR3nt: TGCAGTGCTGAGCCCCGACTAGCGGAAGGGGGATTGTCAGATACGCAGTATTTT

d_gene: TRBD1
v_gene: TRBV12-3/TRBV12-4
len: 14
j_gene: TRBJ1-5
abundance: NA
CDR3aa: CASSLQGGGQPQHF
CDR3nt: TGTGCCAGCAGTTTACAGGGGGGAGGTCAGCCCCAGCATTTT

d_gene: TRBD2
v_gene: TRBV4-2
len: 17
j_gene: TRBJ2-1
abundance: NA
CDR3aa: CASSQGEGASGANEQFF
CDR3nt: TGTGCCAGCAGCCAAGGAGAGGGCGCTAGCGGAGCGAATGAGCAGTTCTTC

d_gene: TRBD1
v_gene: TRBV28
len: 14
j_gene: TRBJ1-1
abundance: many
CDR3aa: CASSSGTGDTEAFF
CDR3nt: TGTGCCAGCAGTTCCGGGACAGGTGACACTGAAGCTTTCTTT

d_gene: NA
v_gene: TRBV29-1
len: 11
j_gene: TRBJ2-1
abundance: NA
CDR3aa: CSVVRDNEQFF
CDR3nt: TGCAGCGTTGTAAGGGATAATGAGCAGTTCTTC

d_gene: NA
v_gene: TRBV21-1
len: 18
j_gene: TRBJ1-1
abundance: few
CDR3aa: CASSKVATQRGLHTEAFF
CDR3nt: TGTGCCAGCAGCAAAGTTGCTACACAACGGGGCCTCCACACTGAAGCTTTCTTT

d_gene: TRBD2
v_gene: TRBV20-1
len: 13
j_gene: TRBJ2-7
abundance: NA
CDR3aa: CSATSGIAYEQYF
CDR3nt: TGCAGTGCTACTAGCGGGATTGCCTACGAGCAGTACTTC

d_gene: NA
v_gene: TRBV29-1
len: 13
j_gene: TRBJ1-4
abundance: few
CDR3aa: CSAQRGANEKLFF
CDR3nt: TGCAGCGCCCAGAGGGGGGCTAATGAAAAACTGTTTTTT

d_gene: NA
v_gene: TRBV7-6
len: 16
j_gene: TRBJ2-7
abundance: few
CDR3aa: CASSRGATGLYYEQYF
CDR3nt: TGTGCCAGCAGCCGAGGGGCGACGGGACTCTACTACGAGCAGTACTTC

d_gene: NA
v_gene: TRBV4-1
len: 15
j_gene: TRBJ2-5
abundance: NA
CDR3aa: CASSQPTLSGETQYF
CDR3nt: TGCGCCAGCAGCCAACCGACTCTTTCGGGAGAGACCCAGTACTTC

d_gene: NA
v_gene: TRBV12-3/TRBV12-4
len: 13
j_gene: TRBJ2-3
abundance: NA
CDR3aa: CASSFSREASQYF
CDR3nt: TGTGCCAGCAGTTTCTCCAGGGAGGCCTCGCAGTATTTT

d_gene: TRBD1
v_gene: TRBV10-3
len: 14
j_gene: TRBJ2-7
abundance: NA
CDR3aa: CAISGTGKSYEQYF
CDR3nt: TGTGCCATCAGTGGGACAGGTAAATCCTACGAGCAGTACTTC

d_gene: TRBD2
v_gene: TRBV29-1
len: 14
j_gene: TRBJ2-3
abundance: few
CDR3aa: CSSSGRAGADTQYF
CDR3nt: TGCAGCTCTAGCGGGAGGGCCGGGGCAGATACGCAGTATTTT

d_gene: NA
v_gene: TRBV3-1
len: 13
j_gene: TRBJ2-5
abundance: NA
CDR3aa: CASSTTRGETQYF
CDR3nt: TGTGCCAGCAGCACGACACGAGGCGAGACCCAGTACTTC

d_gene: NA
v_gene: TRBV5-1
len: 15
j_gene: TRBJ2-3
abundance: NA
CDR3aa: CASSTTSKGTDTQYF
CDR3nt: TGCGCCAGCAGCACGACTAGTAAGGGCACAGATACGCAGTATTTT

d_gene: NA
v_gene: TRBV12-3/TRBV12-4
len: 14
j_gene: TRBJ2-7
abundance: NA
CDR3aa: CASSLGMDFYEQYF
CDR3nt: TGTGCCAGCAGTTTAGGGATGGACTTCTACGAGCAGTACTTC

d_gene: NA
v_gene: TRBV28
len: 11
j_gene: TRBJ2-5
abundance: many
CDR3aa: CASARRETQYF
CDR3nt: TGTGCCAGCGCACGGAGAGAGACCCAGTACTTC

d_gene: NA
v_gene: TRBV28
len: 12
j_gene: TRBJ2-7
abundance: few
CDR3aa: CASSFVGYEQYF
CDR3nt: TGTGCCAGCAGTTTCGTCGGCTACGAGCAGTACTTC

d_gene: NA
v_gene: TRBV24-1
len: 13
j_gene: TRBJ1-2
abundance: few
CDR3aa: CATSDLARDGYTF
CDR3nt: TGTGCCACCAGTGATTTAGCTAGGGATGGCTACACCTTC

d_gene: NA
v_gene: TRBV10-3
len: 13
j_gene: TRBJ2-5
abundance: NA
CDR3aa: CAISEFDKETQYF
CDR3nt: TGTGCCATCAGTGAGTTCGACAAAGAGACCCAGTACTTC

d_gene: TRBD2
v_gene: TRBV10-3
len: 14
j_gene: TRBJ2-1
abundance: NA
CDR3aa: CAISAGTNGNEQFF
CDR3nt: TGTGCCATCAGTGCCGGGACTAACGGCAATGAGCAGTTCTTC

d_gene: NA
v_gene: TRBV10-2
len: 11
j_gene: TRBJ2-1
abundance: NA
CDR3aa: CASSDKTEQFF
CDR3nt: TGCGCCAGCAGTGATAAAACCGAGCAGTTCTTC